Each of the 18 T cell receptor beta chains below was sequenced from the same sample in a study of T cell changes during pregnancy in multiple sclerosis (dated by TCRdb to between 2019 and 2020). Receptor amplification or capture employed the immunoSEQ multiplex PCR assay. TCRdb stores this immuneACCESS table with in-frame sequences only. Part of the clones is absent; in the studies checked, under half of the shortfall reflects unresolved V genes, and no reason is known for the rest. This sample is represented by roughly 50,000 clones; about 93% of them were singletons. Of the sample, 0.39% is held by the ten largest clones. This material consisted of CD4+ T cells from peripheral blood mononuclear cells, taken after pregnancy. The source of these receptors is a female donor with multiple sclerosis, enrolled in a pregnancy study.

The chain combines TRBV9 with TRBJ2-1, with TRBD2 matching over 11 bases. Germline CDR1 SGDLS, CDR2 YYNGEE. Trimming removed 2 bases from V and 6 bases from J; junction bases left unmatched: 1. CDR3 length equals 14 residues. The CDR3 here is CASSVGLAANEQFF. Here the CDR3 DNA reads TGTGCCAGCAGCGTGGGACTAGCGGCCAATGAGCAGTTCTTC.

The chain combines TRBV7-6 with TRBJ2-1; perhaps TRBD2 as D (5 bases). Trimming pared 1 base from V and 4 bases from J, leaving 8 bases between. Germline V CDR1 and CDR2: SGHVS, FNYEAQ. CDR3 length: 14 amino acids. CDR3 amino acids: CASSLGTGYNEQFF. The CDR3 DNA follows: TGTGCCAGCAGCTTAGGGACGGGATACAATGAGCAGTTCTTC.

The chain recombines TRBV4-2 with TRBJ2-5, with 12 bases that match TRBD2. Looked up from germline, CDR1 is LGHNA and CDR2 is YNFKEQ. V trimming: 4 bases; J trimming: 4 bases; junction bases outside the gene matches: 13. This CDR3 has 18 residues. The CDR3 coding sequence is TGTGCCAGCAGCCGAGCGGTGACTAGCGGGAGCCGGGGAGAGACCCAGTACTTC. Protein product: CASSRAVTSGSRGETQYF.

The chain recombines TRBV4-1 with TRBJ2-6; D ambiguous. CDR1 MGHRA and CDR2 YSYEKL come from the germline V gene. The V gene lost 6 bases and the J gene lost 0 bases, with 12 bases spanning the gap. The CDR3 length is 16 residues. The CDR3 coding sequence is TGCGCCAGCAGTCCTAGACTGGCCTCTGGGGCCAACGTCCTGACTTTC. Translating gives CASSPRLASGANVLTF.

J is TRBJ1-2 and V is TRBV7-2, with a weak D call TRBD1 (6 bases). CDR3 size: 15 residues. CDR1 SGHTA and CDR2 FQGNSA come from the germline V gene. Between the trimmed V and J ends, which lost 5 bases and 5 bases, there was a span of 18 bases. DNA of the CDR3: TGTGCCAGCAGCCGACTTTCGGACAGCAGTTATGGCTACACCTTC. This gives the protein CASSRLSDSSYGYTF. Supplemented by reference TRBV7-2 and TRBJ1-2, the full variable domain reads GAGVSQSPSNKVTEKGKDVELRCDPISGHTALYWYRQSLGQGLEFLIYFQGNSAPDKSGLPSDRFSAERTGGSVSTLTIQRTQQEDSAVYLCASSRLSDSSYGYTFGSGTRLTVV.

This chain links TRBV2 with TRBJ2-5; 8 nucleotides align to TRBD2. J was trimmed by 2 bases and V by 5 bases; bases with no gene match: 7. CDR1 SNHLY and CDR2 FYNNEI come from the germline V gene. The CDR3 runs to 15 residues. The CDR3 region is CASSLSGTRQETQYF. The CDR3 nucleotides read TGTGCCAGCAGTTTGAGTGGGACTAGACAAGAGACCCAGTACTTC.

The DNA of the CDR3 is TGCGCCAGCAGCTTGGCCCTATTTGGCGGGAGAGGCACCGGGGAGCTGTTTTTT. Its translation: CASSLALFGGRGTGELFF. The gene calls are TRBV5-1 and TRBJ2-2; 7 nucleotides line up with TRBD2. This CDR3 region has 18 residues. From germline, CDR1 is SGHRS and CDR2 YFSETQ. The V and J ends lost 0 bases and 4 bases, in that order; junction bases with no gene match: 12.

This rearrangement joins TRBV11-2 to TRBJ2-1; 15 bases map to TRBD2. Germline V gene data show CDR1 as SGHAT and CDR2 as FQNNGV. The CDR3 consists of 18 residues. J was trimmed by 8 bases and V by 1 base; bases with no gene match: 9. CDR3 sequence reads: CASSLGGLAGGGGDEQFF. The DNA of the CDR3 is TGTGCCAGCAGCTTAGGGGGACTAGCGGGAGGTGGGGGCGATGAGCAGTTCTTC. The variable domain in full, with the rest retrieved from reference TRBV11-2 and TRBJ2-1, is EAGVAQSPRYKIIEKRQSVAFWCNPISGHATLYWYQQILGQGPKLLIQFQNNGVVDDSQLPKDRFSAERLKGVDSTLKIQPAKLEDSAVYLCASSLGGLAGGGGDEQFFGPGTRLTVL.

About this clone itself: This CDR3 is also generated by other DNA sequences in the sample. This sequence joins TRBV19 and TRBJ2-1; 7 positions agree with TRBD1. Germline loops: CDR1 LNHDA, CDR2 SQIVND (reference sequence). This CDR3 comprises 16 residues. J gave up 1 base and V 6 bases, and 9 bases lay outside the gene matches. The CDR3 region has the DNA TGTGCCAGTAGGAAGGGGGCTTCTTCTTCCTACAATGAGCAGTTCTTC. Its translation: CASRKGASSSYNEQFF.

The CDR3 sequence: CASSGRGASAAFF. CDR3 sequence (DNA): TGTGCCAGCAGCGGACGAGGGGCTAGCGCAGCTTTCTTT. The gene calls are TRBV5-6 and TRBJ1-1; tentatively, D is TRBD1 (5 bases). The CDR3 has 13 amino acids. V lost 4 bases, J lost 10 bases, and 17 bases lay in between. The V gene's germline CDR1 is SGHDT and CDR2 YYEEEE.

V is TRBV30 and J is TRBJ1-2; the match to TRBD1 covers 8 bases. Germline-derived CDR1 and CDR2 are GTSNPN and SVGIG (reference sequence). The CDR3 runs to 12 residues. Losses at the gene ends were 3 bases for V and 8 bases for J; bases not matched to a gene: 5. CDR3 bases: TGTGCCTGGAGGACAGGGGCGGGAGGCTACACCTTC. Protein: CAWRTGAGGYTF. The full variable domain, in which reference TRBV30 and TRBJ1-2 provide the parts outside the CDR3, is SQTIHQWPATLVQPVGSPLSLECTVEGTSNPNLYWYRQAAGRGLQLLFYSVGIGQISSEVPQNLSASRPQDRQFILSSKKLLLSDSGFYLCAWRTGAGGYTFGSGTRLTVV.

The chain couples TRBV19 to TRBJ2-1, with D hard to call. Trimming took off 3 bases at V and 7 bases at J, with 16 bases between the two ends. Germline-derived CDR1 and CDR2 are LNHDA and SQIVND (reference sequence). This CDR3 has 15 amino acids. DNA of the CDR3: TGTGCCAGTAGTATGTGGTCCCGTTCGCGGAATGAGCAGTTCTTC. Translation: CASSMWSRSRNEQFF.

The J gene is TRBJ1-2, the V gene TRBV7-8, with D unclear. CDR1 SGHVS and CDR2 FQNEAQ come from the germline V gene. V lost 1 base and J lost 5, with 14 bases in between. The CDR3 sequence is 15 residues long. The CDR3, as DNA: TGTGCCAGCAGCTTAGTCCCCGCGGCCCCTTATGGCTACACCTTC. Protein: CASSLVPAAPYGYTF.

V and J are TRBV19 and TRBJ1-3; 9 positions agree with TRBD1. The CDR3 totals 16 residues. J was trimmed by 4 bases and V by 4 bases; bases with no gene match: 8. CDR1 is LNHDA, CDR2 SQIVND, per germline (reference sequence). The CDR3 sequence: CASSTGQGRTGNTIYF. The CDR3 DNA is TGTGCCAGTAGTACGGGACAGGGCCGGACCGGAAACACCATATATTTT.

The V and J genes are TRBV28 and TRBJ2-1; 7 nucleotides match TRBD2. The CDR3 is 16 residues long. CDR1 is MDHEN and CDR2 is SYDVKM in the germline V gene. V lost 0 bases, J lost 1 base, and 3 bases stayed unmatched. DNA of the CDR3: TGTGCCAGCAGTTTATGGGGGAGGGATTCCTACAATGAGCAGTTCTTC. Translation: CASSLWGRDSYNEQFF.

The chain carries TRBV5-1 and TRBJ1-3; D possibly corresponds to TRBD1 (5 bases). V was cut by 0 bases and J by 4 bases, with 11 bases left in between. The CDR3 has 15 amino acids. Germline CDR1 and CDR2: SGHRS and YFSETQ. CDR3 DNA: TGCGCCAGCAGCTTGGGGACAATTTTAGGAAACACCATATATTTT. As protein: CASSLGTILGNTIYF.

The J gene is TRBJ1-5, the V gene TRBV5-4, with 8 bases aligning to TRBD1. Trimming cost V 4 bases and J 1 base; bases outside gene matches: 1. This CDR3 region has 14 residues. Germline CDR1 and CDR2: SGHNT and YYREEE (reference sequence). The CDR3: CASSRTGSNQPQHF. The CDR3 DNA follows: TGTGCCAGCAGCCGGACAGGGAGCAATCAGCCCCAGCATTTT. The full variable domain, completed using reference TRBV5-4 and TRBJ1-5, is ETGVTQSPTHLIKTRGQQVTLRCSSQSGHNTVSWYQQALGQGPQFIFQYYREEENGRGNFPPRFSGLQFPNYSSELNVNALELDDSALYLCASSRTGSNQPQHFGDGTRLSIL.

Written as DNA, the CDR3 is TGTGCCAGCAGTATCCTAGCGTCTAGCACAGATACGCAGTATTTT. This sequence encodes CASSILASSTDTQYF. The chain recombines TRBV6-5 with TRBJ2-3; TRBD2 might be the D (6 bases). CDR1 is MNHEY and CDR2 is SVGAGI in the germline V gene. The CDR3 runs 15 residues. Trimming left V 5 bases short and J 0 bases short, with 12 bases between.